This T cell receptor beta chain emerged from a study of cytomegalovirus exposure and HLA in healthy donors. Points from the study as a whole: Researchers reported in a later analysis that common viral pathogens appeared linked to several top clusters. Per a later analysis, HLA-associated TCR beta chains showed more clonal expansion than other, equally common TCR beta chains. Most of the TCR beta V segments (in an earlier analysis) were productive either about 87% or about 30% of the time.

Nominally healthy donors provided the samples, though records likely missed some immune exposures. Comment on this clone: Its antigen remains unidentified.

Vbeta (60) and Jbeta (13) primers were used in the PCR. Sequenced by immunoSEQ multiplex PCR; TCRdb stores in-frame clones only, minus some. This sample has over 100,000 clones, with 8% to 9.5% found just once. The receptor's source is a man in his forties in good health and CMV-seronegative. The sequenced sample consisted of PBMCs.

The CDR3 sequence: CASSFGQGLYEQYF. In DNA, the CDR3 is TGTGCCAGCAGTTTCGGACAGGGTCTTTACGAGCAGTACTTC. The chain employs TRBV27 and TRBJ2-7, with TRBD1 matching over 8 bases. V lost 3 bases, J lost 4 bases, and 5 bases stayed unmatched. The CDR3 has 14 amino acids. Germline V CDR1 and CDR2: MNHEY, SMNVEV (reference sequence).